This TCR beta chain was captured in a study of monozygotic twins with inflammatory bowel disease. Findings and caveats of the study: Support for any single strong IBD-associated signal or clonotype was not found. Healthy co-twins showed greater TCRbeta diversity (inverse Simpson) than IBD patients.

The length of the CDR3 is 13 residues. CDR1 and CDR2 (germline): ENHRY, SYGVKD. The UMIs carried a 6-nucleotide sample barcode, and they were added by template switching. From its re-call of the 5' RACE reads, TCRdb lists each CDR3 protein once, without DNA. The sample table sets out more than 350,000 distinct CDR3 sequences. To note about this clonotype: Its specificity is not known.

This TCR came from a human donor with ulcerative colitis or Crohn's disease, or a healthy co-twin of an affected twin (not recorded which). The chain employs TRBV10-3 and TRBJ1-2; TCRdb's assignment of TRBD1 cannot be checked, as there is no DNA. Input material: blood. CDR3 residues: CAARTGGIYGYTF.